Presented here are 18 T cell receptor beta chains from one specimen sequenced in a study of Tregs in tolerant kidney transplant recipients. TCRdb's copy holds only in-frame clones and misses some; the assay was immunoSEQ multiplex PCR. The sample holds under 6,000 clones. Recipients received nonmyeloablative bone marrow transplants from related graft donors, with transient mixed chimerism. The source material was CD4+ T cells from blood (PBMCs), sampled approximately 14 months after the transplant. These TCRs come from a human patient who received a combined kidney and bone marrow transplant. Some T cells may be the graft donor's.

Comment on this clone: The DNA ends 3 residues before the CDR3 does, and the rest of the CDR3 is filled in from the germline J gene. The genes are TRBV5-1 and TRBJ2-3, with a possible D match to TRBD2 (5 bases). CDR1 and CDR2 from the germline V gene are SGHRS and YFSETQ. Trimming pared 0 bases from V and 6 bases from J, leaving 11 bases between. CDR3 length: 14 amino acids. Partial CDR3 DNA: TGCGCCAGCAGCTTGGCGGGGAGTCACGATACG. It specifies CASSLAGSHDT. The whole CDR3 protein is CASSLAGSHDTQYF.

A note on this clone: The sequence runs out 3 residues before the end of the CDR3; the remainder is reconstructed from the germline J gene. The chain links TRBV2 to TRBJ2-2; D not resolved. This CDR3 is 12 amino acids long. The ends were cut back, 7 bases at V and 6 bases at J, with 9 bases in the middle. Germline lookup yields CDR1 SNHLY and CDR2 FYNNEI. CDR3 protein: CASNRVAGELFF. The DNA read from the CDR3 is TGTGCCAGCAACCGCGTCGCCGGGGAG. The variable domain in full, completed from reference TRBV2 and TRBJ2-2, reads EPEVTQTPSHQVTQMGQEVILRCVPISNHLYFYWYRQILGQKVEFLVSFYNNEISEKSEIFDDQFSVERPDGSNFTLKIRSTKLEDSAMYFCASNRVAGELFFGEGSRLTVL.

For this clone: With the read ending 3 residues before the CDR3 end, the germline J gene is used to fill in that end. V is TRBV2 and J is TRBJ2-4, with 7 positions matching TRBD1. The CDR3 length is 14 residues. The J segment lost 0 bases and the V segment lost 9 bases, leaving 5 bases of the junction unmatched. The germline gives CDR1 SNHLY, CDR2 FYNNEI. CDR3 bases read: TGTGCCAGTGGACAGGATCTAGCCAAAAACATT. Its protein product is CASGQDLAKNI. The CDR3 reads in full as CASGQDLAKNIQYF. The entire variable domain, with the rest obtained from reference TRBV2 and TRBJ2-4, is as follows: EPEVTQTPSHQVTQMGQEVILRCVPISNHLYFYWYRQILGQKVEFLVSFYNNEISEKSEIFDDQFSVERPDGSNFTLKIRSTKLEDSAMYFCASGQDLAKNIQYFGAGTRLSVL.

Remarks on this clone: The read ends 3 residues early relative to the CDR3; the germline J gene fills the gap. The gene calls are TRBV2 and TRBJ2-2; TRBD1 matches at 7 bases. Germline CDR1 and CDR2: SNHLY and FYNNEI. This CDR3 is built from 17 residues. Trimming cost V 4 bases and J 6 bases; bases outside gene matches: 14. The covered CDR3 bases are TGTGCCAGCAGTGTGGACACTTGGGACAGTGTGGCCGGGGAG. Translating it yields CASSVDTWDSVAGE. The whole CDR3 sequence is CASSVDTWDSVAGELFF.

As regards this clone: The missing CDR3 end, 3 residues past where the read stops, is filled in from the germline J gene. The J gene is TRBJ2-7, the V gene TRBV5-6; 8 nucleotides align to TRBD1. Germline trimming cut 0 bases from V and 5 bases from J; bases unmatched to any gene: 4. CDR1 and CDR2 (germline): SGHDT, YYEEEE. The length of the CDR3 is 14 residues. CDR3 region: CASSLVNRGDEQYF. Partial CDR3 DNA: TGTGCCAGCAGCTTGGTAAACAGGGGGGACGAG.

Worth noting for this clone: The CDR3 goes on 3 residues after the read ends, and that part is filled in from the germline J gene. This chain joins TRBV25-1 and TRBJ1-4, with D unresolved. The CDR3 spans 15 residues. Trimming took 8 bases from V and 6 from J, leaving 19 bases between them. Per germline, CDR1 MGHDK and CDR2 SYGVNS. Here the CDR3 reads CASRGNAGQDEKLFF. The sequenced part of the CDR3 DNA is TGTGCCAGCCGCGGGAACGCCGGGCAGGATGAAAAA.

Regarding this clone: The read is 3 residues too short to cover the CDR3 end, so that end is filled in from the germline J gene. The chain joins TRBV5-6 to TRBJ1-2; TRBD1 matches at 7 bases. CDR3 length: 13 amino acids. The junction had 7 bases not matched to a gene; V was cut back by 4 bases and J by 7 bases. Germline loops: CDR1 SGHDT, CDR2 YYEEEE. The sequenced part of the CDR3 DNA is TGTGCCAGCAGCATAGGACAGGCAAGTGGC. It specifies CASSIGQASG. The full CDR3 protein is CASSIGQASGYTF.

For this clone: Read data end 3 residues before the CDR3 end; the end is taken from the germline J gene. The chain couples TRBV18 to TRBJ2-7, with TRBD1 matching 7 bases. Germline V gene lookup returns CDR1 KGHSH and CDR2 LQKENI. The CDR3 is 18 amino acids. V dropped 3 bases and J dropped 2; count of bases not matched to a gene: 16. The sequenced part of the CDR3 DNA is TGTGCCAGCTCACCCGCAACGTTTACCGGGACAGAACCCTACGAG. Amino acid sequence: CASSPATFTGTEPYE. The complete CDR3 protein is CASSPATFTGTEPYEQYF.

On this clone: The read ends 3 residues early relative to the CDR3; the germline J gene fills the gap. The chain joins TRBV30 to TRBJ2-2; D possibly corresponds to TRBD1 (6 bases). This CDR3 spans 14 amino acids. Germline CDR1 reads GTSNPN; CDR2 reads SVGIG (reference sequence). V lost 5 bases and J 7 bases, leaving 17 bases between the germline ends. The CDR3 bases that were read are TGTGCCTGGGAAGGGGGTAGGACGGGCGGGGAG. Amino acids: CAWEGGRTGGE. The whole CDR3 sequence reads CAWEGGRTGGELFF.

A word on this clone: The read ends 3 residues early relative to the CDR3; the germline J gene fills the gap. The chain recombines TRBV5-4 with TRBJ2-3; a weak D match, TRBD1 (6 bases). The ends were cut back, 0 bases at V and 0 bases at J, with 8 bases in the middle. This CDR3 comprises 15 residues. Looked up from germline, CDR1 is SGHNT and CDR2 is YYREEE (reference sequence). The CDR3 loop is CASSLGGPSTDTQYF. The sequenced CDR3 bases are TGTGCCAGCAGCTTGGGGGGGCCCAGCACAGATACG.

In the case of this clone: The CDR3 end lies 3 residues beyond the end of the read and is filled in from the germline J gene. V usage is TRBV18 and J usage is TRBJ1-4; D is unclear. Trimming pared 6 bases from V and 8 bases from J, leaving 16 bases between. Germline assignment: CDR1 KGHSH and CDR2 LQKENI. The CDR3 spans 14 residues. The part of the CDR3 DNA that was read is TGTGCCAGCTCCAATTCGCCCTTGGGCGAAAAA. Protein: CASSNSPLGEK. The CDR3 in its entirety is CASSNSPLGEKLFF.

Concerning this clone itself: The read ends 3 residues shy of where the CDR3 ends; the end is completed using the germline J gene. V gene TRBV12-3 or TRBV12-4 combines with J gene TRBJ2-1; 8 nucleotides line up with TRBD1. Unmatched junction bases numbered 6, after V lost 6 bases and J lost 5 bases. This CDR3 is built from 14 residues. The CDR3 bases that were read are TGTGCCAGCAGCGGACAGGGCCCAAACAATGAG. It is translated as CASSGQGPNNE. The full CDR3 is CASSGQGPNNEQFF.

As regards this clone: The read ends 3 residues before the CDR3 terminus; that terminus is restored from the germline J gene. The chain is built from TRBV30 and TRBJ1-3, with D unclear. Trimming shortened V by 1 base and J by 7 bases, and 20 bases separated the two germline ends. This CDR3 contains 16 residues. Germline V gives CDR1 GTSNPN, CDR2 SVGIG (reference sequence). CDR3 bases read: TGTGCCTGGAGTGAGATAGGGTTATTAACCCCGAACACC. It codes for CAWSEIGLLTPNT. The whole CDR3 protein is CAWSEIGLLTPNTIYF.

Turning to this clone: The CDR3 is cut off 3 residues early in the read; its end comes from the germline J gene. The chain links TRBV20-1 to TRBJ2-4, with 12 bases aligning to TRBD1. J lost 1 base, V lost 7 bases, and 8 bases had no gene match. The CDR3 consists of 16 residues. CDR1 is DFQATT, CDR2 SNEGSKA, per germline (reference sequence). The CDR3 here is CSEGTGGEWAKNIQYF. The DNA read from the CDR3 is TGCAGTGAGGGGACAGGGGGCGAGTGGGCCAAAAACATT.

Turning to this clone: The sequenced fragment ends 3 residues before the CDR3 boundary, so the rest is inferred from the germline J gene. This chain connects TRBV2 to TRBJ2-2; possibly TRBD1 for D (6 bases). Germline loops: CDR1 SNHLY, CDR2 FYNNEI. The V end was cut by 5 bases, the J end by 4 bases, with 14 bases between. This CDR3 is built from 15 residues. Incomplete CDR3 DNA: TGTGCCAGCAGTCCACAGGGTCAGGGCACCGGGGAG. Encoded protein: CASSPQGQGTGE. The complete CDR3 reads CASSPQGQGTGELFF. Using reference TRBV2 and TRBJ2-2 for the parts outside the CDR3, the full variable domain is EPEVTQTPSHQVTQMGQEVILRCVPISNHLYFYWYRQILGQKVEFLVSFYNNEISEKSEIFDDQFSVERPDGSNFTLKIRSTKLEDSAMYFCASSPQGQGTGELFFGEGSRLTVL.

Turning to this clone: The read comes to an end 3 residues before the CDR3 does, leaving the germline J gene to fill in the end. V gene TRBV7-2 combines with J gene TRBJ2-4; TRBD1 aligns across 10 bases. The V and J ends lost 5 bases and 7 bases, in that order; junction bases with no gene match: 8. CDR1 is SGHTA, CDR2 FQGNSA, per germline. The CDR3 sequence is 15 residues long. The CDR3 region is CASSPTGDRGNIQYF. The sequenced part of the CDR3 DNA is TGTGCCAGCAGCCCAACCGGGGACAGGGGTAACATT.

CDR3 DNA, as far as it was read: TGTGCCAGCAGCTTAGTGCAGAGCACCGGGGAG. Encoded protein: CASSLVQSTGE. The whole CDR3 is CASSLVQSTGELFF. This chain links TRBV11-2 with TRBJ2-2; D is unclear. The missing CDR3 end, 3 residues past where the read stops, is filled in from the germline J gene. Germline CDR1 and CDR2: SGHAT and FQNNGV. Trimming left V 1 base short and J 4 bases short, with 7 bases between. This CDR3 comprises 14 residues.

Note on this clone: Read coverage stops 3 residues before the CDR3 terminus; the germline J gene supplies the remainder. The chain carries TRBV5-1 and TRBJ1-2; 9 bases fit TRBD1. The CDR3 length is 15 residues. After removal of 3 bases from V and 4 bases from J, the junction contained 7 bases not matched to a gene. Germline lookup yields CDR1 SGHRS and CDR2 YFSETQ. CDR3 DNA, as far as it was read: TGCGCCAGCAGCTCAGGGACAGGGACGGTCTATGGC. Protein product: CASSSGTGTVYG. The entire CDR3 protein reads CASSSGTGTVYGYTF. Together with reference TRBV5-1 and TRBJ1-2, the CDR3 gives the full variable domain: KAGVTQTPRYLIKTRGQQVTLSCSPISGHRSVSWYQQTPGQGLQFLFEYFSETQRNKGNFPGRFSGRQFSNSRSEMNVSTLELGDSALYLCASSSGTGTVYGYTFGSGTRLTVV.